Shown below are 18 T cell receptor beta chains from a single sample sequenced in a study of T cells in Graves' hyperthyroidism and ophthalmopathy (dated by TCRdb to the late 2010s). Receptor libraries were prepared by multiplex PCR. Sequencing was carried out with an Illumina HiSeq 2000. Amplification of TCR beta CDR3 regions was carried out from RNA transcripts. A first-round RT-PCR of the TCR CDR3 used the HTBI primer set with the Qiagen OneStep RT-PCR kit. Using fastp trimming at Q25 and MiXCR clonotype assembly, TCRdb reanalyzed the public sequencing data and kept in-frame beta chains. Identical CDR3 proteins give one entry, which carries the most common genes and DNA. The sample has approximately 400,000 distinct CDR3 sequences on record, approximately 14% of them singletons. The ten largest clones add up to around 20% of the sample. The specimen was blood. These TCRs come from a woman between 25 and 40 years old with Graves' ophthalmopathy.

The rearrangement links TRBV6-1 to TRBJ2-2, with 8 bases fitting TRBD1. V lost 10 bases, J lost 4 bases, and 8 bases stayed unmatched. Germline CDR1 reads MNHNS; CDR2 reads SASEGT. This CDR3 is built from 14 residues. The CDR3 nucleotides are TGTGCCATCCGGGGACAGGCCTCCACCGGGGAGCTGTTTTTT. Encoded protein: CAIRGQASTGELFF.

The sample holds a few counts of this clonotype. The CDR3 is CASSFQSSWDIQYF. CDR3 nucleotide sequence: TGTGCCAGCAGCTTCCAGAGCTCGTGGGACATTCAGTACTTC. V gene TRBV7-3 combines with J gene TRBJ2-4; D is undetermined. CDR1 and CDR2 from the germline V gene are SGHTA and FQGTGA. CDR3 size: 14 residues. The ends were cut back, 3 bases at V and 8 bases at J, with 14 bases in the middle.

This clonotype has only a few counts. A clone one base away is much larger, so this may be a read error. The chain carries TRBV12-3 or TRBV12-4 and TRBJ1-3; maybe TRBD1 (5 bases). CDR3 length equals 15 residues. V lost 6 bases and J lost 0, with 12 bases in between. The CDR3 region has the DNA TGTGCCAGCAGACGGGGCGGAACCTCTGGAAACACCATATATTTT. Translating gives CASRRGGTSGNTIYF.

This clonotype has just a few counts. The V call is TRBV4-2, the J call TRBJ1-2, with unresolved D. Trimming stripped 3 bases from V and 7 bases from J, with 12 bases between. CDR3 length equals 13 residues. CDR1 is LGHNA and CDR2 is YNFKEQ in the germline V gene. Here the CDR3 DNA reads TGTGCCAGCAGCCAGTCGGCCCTCTTTGGCTACACCTTC. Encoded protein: CASSQSALFGYTF.

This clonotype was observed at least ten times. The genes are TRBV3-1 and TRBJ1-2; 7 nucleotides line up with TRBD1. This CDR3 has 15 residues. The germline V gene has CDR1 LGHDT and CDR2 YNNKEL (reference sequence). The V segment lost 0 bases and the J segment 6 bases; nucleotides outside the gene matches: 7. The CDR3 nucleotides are TGTGCCAGCAGCCAAGATAACAGGGGATCGAATGGCTACACCTTC. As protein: CASSQDNRGSNGYTF.

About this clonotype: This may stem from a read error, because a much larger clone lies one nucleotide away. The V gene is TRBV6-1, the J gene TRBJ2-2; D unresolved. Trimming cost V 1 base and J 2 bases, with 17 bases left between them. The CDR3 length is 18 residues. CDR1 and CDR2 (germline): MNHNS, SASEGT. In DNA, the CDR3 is TGTGCCAGCAGTGAAGAATCTTGGGCCCGGACCAACACCGGGGAGCTGTTTTTT. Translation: CASSEESWARTNTGELFF.

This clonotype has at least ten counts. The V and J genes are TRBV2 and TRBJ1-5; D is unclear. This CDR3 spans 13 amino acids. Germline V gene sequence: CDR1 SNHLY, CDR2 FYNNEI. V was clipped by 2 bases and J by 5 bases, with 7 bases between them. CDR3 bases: TGTGCCAGCAGTGAATCAAGGTATCAGCCCCAGCATTTT. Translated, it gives CASSESRYQPQHF.

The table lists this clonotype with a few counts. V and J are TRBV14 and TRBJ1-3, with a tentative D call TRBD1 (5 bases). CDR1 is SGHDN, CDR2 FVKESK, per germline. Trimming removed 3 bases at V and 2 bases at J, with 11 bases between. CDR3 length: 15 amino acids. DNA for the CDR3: TGTGCCAGCAGCCAGGGTTGGGGGACTGGAAACACCATATATTTT. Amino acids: CASSQGWGTGNTIYF.

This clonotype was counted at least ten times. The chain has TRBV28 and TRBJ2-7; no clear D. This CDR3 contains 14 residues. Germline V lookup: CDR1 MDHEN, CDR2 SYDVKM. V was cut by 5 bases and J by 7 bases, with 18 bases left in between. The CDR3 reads CASSRPSRPEEQYF. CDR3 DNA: TGTGCCAGCAGTCGACCCTCCCGACCCGAAGAGCAGTACTTC.

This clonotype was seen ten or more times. CDR3 in amino acids: CASSLEGNTGELFF. CDR3 coding DNA: TGTGCCAGCAGTTTAGAGGGAAACACCGGGGAGCTGTTTTTT. This sequence joins TRBV12-3 or TRBV12-4 and TRBJ2-2; D remains unclear. Trimming shortened V by 1 base and J by 2 bases, and 5 bases separated the two germline ends. The CDR3 totals 14 residues.

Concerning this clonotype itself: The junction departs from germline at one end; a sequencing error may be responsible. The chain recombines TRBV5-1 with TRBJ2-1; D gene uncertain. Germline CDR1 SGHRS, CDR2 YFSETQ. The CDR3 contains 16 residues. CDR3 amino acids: CASSLSGRMVNNEQVF. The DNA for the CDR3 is TGCGCCAGCAGCTTGTCGGGCAGGATGGTCAACAATGAGCAGGTCTTC.

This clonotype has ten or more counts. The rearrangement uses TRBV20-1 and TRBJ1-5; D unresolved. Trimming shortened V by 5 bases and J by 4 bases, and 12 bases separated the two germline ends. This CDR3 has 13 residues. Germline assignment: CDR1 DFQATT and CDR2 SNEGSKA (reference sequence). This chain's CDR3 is CSAPGRGNQPQHF. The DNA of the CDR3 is TGCAGTGCTCCCGGGCGGGGAAATCAGCCCCAGCATTTT.

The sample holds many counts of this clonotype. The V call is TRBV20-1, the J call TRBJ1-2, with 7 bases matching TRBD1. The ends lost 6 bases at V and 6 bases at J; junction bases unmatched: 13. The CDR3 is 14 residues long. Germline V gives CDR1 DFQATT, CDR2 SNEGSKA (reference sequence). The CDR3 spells CSARPRQGYDGYTF. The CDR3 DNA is TGCAGTGCGCGTCCGAGACAGGGTTACGATGGCTACACCTTC.

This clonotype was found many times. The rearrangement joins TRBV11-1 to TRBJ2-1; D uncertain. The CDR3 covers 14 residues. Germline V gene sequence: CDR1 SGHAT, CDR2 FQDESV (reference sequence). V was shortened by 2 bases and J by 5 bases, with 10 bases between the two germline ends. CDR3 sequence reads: CASSLRVADNEQFF. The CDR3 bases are TGTGCCAGCAGCTTAAGGGTAGCTGACAATGAGCAGTTCTTC.

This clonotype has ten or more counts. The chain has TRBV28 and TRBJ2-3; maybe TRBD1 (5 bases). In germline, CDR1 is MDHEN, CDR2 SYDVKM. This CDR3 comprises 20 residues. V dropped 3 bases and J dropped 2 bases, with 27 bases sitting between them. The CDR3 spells CASSFEAPKRQPVPTDTQYF. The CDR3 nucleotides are TGTGCCAGCAGTTTTGAGGCCCCAAAAAGACAGCCAGTACCCACAGATACGCAGTATTTT.

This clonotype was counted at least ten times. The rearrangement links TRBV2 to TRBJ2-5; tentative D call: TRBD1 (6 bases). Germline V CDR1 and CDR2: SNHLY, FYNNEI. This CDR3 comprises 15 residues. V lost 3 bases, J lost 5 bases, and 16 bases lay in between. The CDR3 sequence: CASSEDRTSGETQYF. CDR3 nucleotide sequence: TGTGCCAGCAGTGAGGACAGAACCTCGGGGGAGACCCAGTACTTC.

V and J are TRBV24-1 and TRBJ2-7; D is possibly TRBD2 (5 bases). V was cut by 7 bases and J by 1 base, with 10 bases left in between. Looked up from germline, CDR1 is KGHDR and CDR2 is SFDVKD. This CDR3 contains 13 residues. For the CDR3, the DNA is TGTGCCACCAGGTCTCGGGAATCCTACGAGCAGTACTTC. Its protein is CATRSRESYEQYF.

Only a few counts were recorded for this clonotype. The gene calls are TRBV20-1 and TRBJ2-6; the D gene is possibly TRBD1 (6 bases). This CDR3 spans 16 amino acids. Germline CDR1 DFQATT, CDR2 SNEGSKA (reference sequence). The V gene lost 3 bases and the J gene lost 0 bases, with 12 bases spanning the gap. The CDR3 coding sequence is TGCAGTGCTAGGGGGGCCGGCCGCTCTGGGGCCAACGTCCTGACTTTC. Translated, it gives CSARGAGRSGANVLTF.